These 27 T cell receptor beta chains share one sample of origin, sequenced in a study of Tregs in tolerant kidney transplant recipients. Measured with immunoSEQ multiplex PCR; TCRdb has only the in-frame clones, and not every one. Its clone listing holds about 48,000 clones. Source: CD4+ T cells from blood, taken before the transplant. All receptors derive from a human donor who received a combined kidney and bone marrow transplant.

Points on this clone: The read ends 3 residues shy of where the CDR3 ends; the end is completed using the germline J gene. This sequence joins TRBV20-1 and TRBJ1-1; D may be TRBD1 (6 bases). Germline V gives CDR1 DFQATT, CDR2 SNEGSKA (reference sequence). The CDR3 runs 14 residues. The V end was cut by 5 bases, the J end by 0 bases, with 13 bases between. The DNA read from the CDR3 is TGCAGTGCTCCGGACAGACTGATGAACACTGAA. Protein: CSAPDRLMNTE. The full-length CDR3 reads as CSAPDRLMNTEAFF.

With regard to this clone: The DNA ends 3 residues before the CDR3 does, and the rest of the CDR3 is filled in from the germline J gene. The V and J genes are TRBV5-5 and TRBJ1-3; no clear D. V dropped 1 base and J dropped 5 bases, with 7 bases sitting between them. Germline assignment: CDR1 SGHKS and CDR2 YYEKEE (reference sequence). The CDR3 length is 13 residues. The CDR3 region is CASSLLDRNTIYF. The sequenced part of the CDR3 DNA is TGTGCCAGCAGCTTGCTTGACAGAAACACC. Variable domain in full (rest from reference TRBV5-5 and TRBJ1-3): DAGVTQSPTHLIKTRGQQVTLRCSPISGHKSVSWYQQVLGQGPQFIFQYYEKEERGRGNFPDRFSARQFPNYSSELNVNALLLGDSALYLCASSLLDRNTIYFGEGSWLTVV.

About this clone itself: The read falls 3 residues short of the CDR3 end, and the missing part is taken from the germline J gene. The chain is built from TRBV18 and TRBJ1-1; D uncertain. Trimming stripped 3 bases from V and 1 base from J, with 6 bases between. The germline CDR1 and CDR2 sequences are KGHSH and LQKENI. The CDR3 sequence is 13 residues long. The covered CDR3 bases are TGTGCCAGCTCACCCCCGGGGAACACTGAA. Protein: CASSPPGNTE. The CDR3 reads in full as CASSPPGNTEAFF.

In the case of this clone: The CDR3 end lies 3 residues beyond the end of the read and is filled in from the germline J gene. V usage is TRBV20-1 and J usage is TRBJ2-7, with 7 nucleotides matching TRBD2. V shed 2 bases and J 0 bases; nucleotides not matched to a gene: 7. Germline V gives CDR1 DFQATT, CDR2 SNEGSKA (reference sequence). This CDR3 contains 15 residues. CDR3 protein: CSARKLGTNSYEQYF. The sequenced CDR3 bases are TGCAGTGCTAGAAAACTTGGGACTAACTCCTACGAG.

In the case of this clone: The DNA ends 3 residues before the CDR3 does, and the rest of the CDR3 is filled in from the germline J gene. Other nucleotide sequences from this sample produce the same CDR3. The rearrangement links TRBV20-1 to TRBJ2-3; 11 nucleotides align to TRBD2. The CDR3 spans 16 residues. The junction had 4 bases not matched to a gene; V was cut back by 1 base and J by 1 base. Germline CDR1 DFQATT, CDR2 SNEGSKA (reference sequence). The DNA read from the CDR3 is TGCAGTGCTAGAGTACTAGCGGGAGTCGGCACAGATACG. Amino acids: CSARVLAGVGTDT. The whole CDR3 protein is CSARVLAGVGTDTQYF.

About this clone: The read comes to an end 3 residues before the CDR3 does, leaving the germline J gene to fill in the end. The gene calls are TRBV6-2 or TRBV6-3 and TRBJ2-1; 7 nucleotides match TRBD2. Trimming removed 4 bases from V and 9 bases from J; junction bases left unmatched: 9. This CDR3 comprises 14 residues. Germline V gene lookup returns CDR1 MNHEY and CDR2 SVGEGT. The CDR3 is CASSSIRTRVEQFF. The covered CDR3 bases are TGTGCCAGCAGTTCCATTCGGACTAGGGTTGAG.

With respect to this clone: The sequenced fragment ends 3 residues before the CDR3 boundary, so the rest is inferred from the germline J gene. The gene calls are TRBV30 and TRBJ2-7; tentatively, D is TRBD2 (6 bases). This CDR3 is 14 amino acids long. CDR1 and CDR2 (germline): GTSNPN, SVGIG (reference sequence). V was pared by 0 bases and J by 6 bases, with 15 bases between. The DNA read from the CDR3 is TGTGCCTGGAGTGTATACGTTAAGGAGGGCGAG. Protein: CAWSVYVKEGE. The full CDR3 is CAWSVYVKEGEQYF.

As regards this clone: Read data end 3 residues before the CDR3 end; the end is taken from the germline J gene. This chain uses TRBV19 with TRBJ2-1; 7 bases are a match to TRBD1. The CDR3 length is 15 residues. Unmatched junction bases numbered 1, after V lost 1 base and J lost 1 base. Looked up from germline, CDR1 is LNHDA and CDR2 is SQIVND (reference sequence). The CDR3: CASSIGDSSYNEQFF. The part of the CDR3 DNA that was read is TGTGCCAGTAGTATAGGGGACAGTTCCTACAATGAG. Supplemented by reference TRBV19 and TRBJ2-1, the full variable domain reads DGGITQSPKYLFRKEGQNVTLSCEQNLNHDAMYWYRQDPGQGLRLIYYSQIVNDFQKGDIAEGYSVSREKKESFPLTVTSAQKNPTAFYLCASSIGDSSYNEQFFGPGTRLTVL.

About this clone: Read sequence stops 3 residues before the CDR3 end, and the germline J gene provides the missing end. This chain uses TRBV11-2 with TRBJ2-3, with D perhaps matching TRBD1 (5 bases). CDR3 length equals 14 residues. V shed 6 bases and J shed 2 bases, with 12 bases lying between them. Germline V CDR1 and CDR2: SGHAT, FQNNGV. Incomplete CDR3 DNA: TGTGCCAGCAGTCTCAGACAGTTCACAGATACG. Its translation is CASSLRQFTDT. The entire CDR3 protein reads CASSLRQFTDTQYF.

Concerning this clone: At one boundary the junction diverges from the germline segment, which might be a read error. The sequenced fragment ends 3 residues before the CDR3 boundary, so the rest is inferred from the germline J gene. This chain joins TRBV7-7 and TRBJ2-1; TRBD2 aligns across 13 bases. The CDR3 is made up of 16 amino acids. The germline gives CDR1 SSHAT, CDR2 FNYEAQ (reference sequence). CDR3 loop: CASSLGGLAGYNEQFF. Partial CDR3 DNA: TGTGCTAGCAGCTTAGGGGGACTAGCGGGATACAATGAG.

Concerning this clone itself: The read falls 3 residues short of the CDR3 end, and the missing part is taken from the germline J gene. The rearrangement links TRBV20-1 to TRBJ1-5; D gene unclear. Per germline, CDR1 DFQATT and CDR2 SNEGSKA (reference sequence). Deletions cut 2 bases from V and 2 bases from J, with 19 bases between. The CDR3 totals 17 residues. The DNA read from the CDR3 is TGCAGTGCTAGAAACAGAGTTATACTTGCTGGCAATCAGCCC. Translation: CSARNRVILAGNQP. The CDR3 in its entirety is CSARNRVILAGNQPQHF.

As regards this clone: The read gets to within 3 residues of the CDR3 end, and the germline J gene fills in the rest. The chain joins TRBV7-2 to TRBJ1-1, with a possible D match to TRBD1 (5 bases). CDR3 length equals 13 residues. Trimming cost V 5 bases and J 3 bases, with 10 bases left between them. The V gene's germline CDR1 is SGHTA and CDR2 FQGNSA. Partial CDR3 DNA: TGTGCCAGCAGCCAAGGGGTCGACACTGAA. As protein: CASSQGVDTE. The whole CDR3 reads CASSQGVDTEAFF.

About this clone itself: At one boundary the junction diverges from the germline segment, which might be a read error. The missing CDR3 end, 3 residues past where the read stops, is filled in from the germline J gene. This chain connects TRBV10-3 to TRBJ1-1; D unresolved. From germline, CDR1 is ENHRY and CDR2 SYGVKD. The CDR3 spans 16 residues. The CDR3 DNA, read in part, is TGTGCCCTCAGCAGAACAGCCCCGTCGCTGGGCACTGAA. Amino acids: CALSRTAPSLGTE. The whole CDR3 protein is CALSRTAPSLGTEAFF.

A word on this clone: The sequenced fragment ends 3 residues before the CDR3 boundary, so the rest is inferred from the germline J gene. This sequence joins TRBV2 and TRBJ1-3, with D unclear. The CDR3 totals 13 residues. V was cut by 6 bases and J by 4 bases, with 10 bases left in between. Germline V gives CDR1 SNHLY, CDR2 FYNNEI. The CDR3 DNA, read in part, is TGTGCCAGCAGCCAAGCTGTGGGAAACACC. It specifies CASSQAVGNT. In full, the CDR3 reads CASSQAVGNTIYF.

A note on this clone: The CDR3 extends 3 residues past the end of the read, so its final part is completed from the germline J gene. This chain joins TRBV19 and TRBJ1-4, with D possibly TRBD1 on 6 matching bases. The germline V gene encodes CDR1 LNHDA and CDR2 SQIVND (reference sequence). There are 15 residues in the CDR3. V was trimmed by 5 bases and J by 3 bases, leaving 13 bases between them. CDR3 protein: CASSQLQGANEKLFF. CDR3 DNA, as far as it was read: TGTGCCAGTAGTCAGCTACAGGGAGCTAATGAAAAA.

CDR3 protein: CASSVAGPGYEQYF. The CDR3 DNA, read in part, is TGTGCCAGCAGTGTAGCGGGCCCCGGCTACGAG. The J gene is TRBJ2-7, the V gene TRBV6-1; 7 bases fit TRBD2. Read data end 3 residues before the CDR3 end; the end is taken from the germline J gene. Germline CDR1 reads MNHNS; CDR2 reads SASEGT. The CDR3 is 14 residues long. J was trimmed by 3 bases and V by 4 bases; bases with no gene match: 6.

Regarding this clone: The read is 3 residues too short to cover the CDR3 end, so that end is filled in from the germline J gene. This chain links TRBV5-1 with TRBJ2-5; a weak D match, TRBD1 (6 bases). Between the trimmed V and J ends, which lost 5 bases and 5 bases, there was a span of 19 bases. CDR1 and CDR2 (germline): SGHRS, YFSETQ. The CDR3 has 15 amino acids. The CDR3 reads CASRVVQGSGETQYF. CDR3 bases read: TGCGCCAGCAGGGTGGTGCAGGGGTCCGGCGAGACC.

About this clone itself: The CDR3 end falls 3 residues outside the read, so it is completed with the germline J gene. The rearrangement uses TRBV5-3 and TRBJ1-5; D gene unclear. TRBV5-3 is an ORF for which the function is uncertain. The CDR3 has 13 residues. With 4 bases removed from V and 5 bases from J, the gap between germline ends came to 10 bases. CDR3: CARSDTAYQPQHF. CDR3 bases read: TGTGCCAGAAGCGACACCGCCTATCAGCCC.

To note about this clone: The CDR3 end is not reached by the read, which stops 3 residues before it; the germline J gene fills it in. The rearrangement uses TRBV7-2 and TRBJ2-2; D gene uncertain. Trimming took 5 bases from V and 5 from J, leaving 9 bases between them. Germline CDR1 reads SGHTA; CDR2 reads FQGNSA. CDR3 size: 13 residues. CDR3 sequence reads: CASSEVTTGELFF. CDR3 DNA (partial): TGTGCCAGCAGCGAGGTAACAACCGGGGAG.

Remarks on this clone: The CDR3 extends 3 residues past the end of the read, so its final part is completed from the germline J gene. The chain has TRBV19 and TRBJ2-6, with TRBD1 as a possible D gene (5 bases). Trimming shortened V by 7 bases and J by 0 bases, and 10 bases separated the two germline ends. CDR1 is LNHDA, CDR2 SQIVND, per germline (reference sequence). The CDR3 is 15 amino acids. CDR3 in amino acids: CASKDSPSGANVLTF. The sequenced part of the CDR3 DNA is TGTGCCAGTAAAGACAGTCCCTCTGGGGCCAACGTC.

Comments on this clone: With the read ending 3 residues before the CDR3 end, the germline J gene is used to fill in that end. J is TRBJ2-7 and V is TRBV30; D unresolved. Trimming removed 2 bases at V and 5 bases at J, with 10 bases between. The CDR3 runs to 12 residues. Germline V lookup: CDR1 GTSNPN, CDR2 SVGIG (reference sequence). The CDR3 bases that were read are TGTGCCTGGAGTATAAGAACAGACGAG. Protein sequence: CAWSIRTDE. The whole CDR3 is CAWSIRTDEQYF.

Points on this clone: The missing CDR3 end, 3 residues past where the read stops, is filled in from the germline J gene. This sequence joins TRBV7-3 and TRBJ2-1; the D gene is possibly TRBD1 (5 bases). V was pared by 1 base and J by 7 bases, with 14 bases between. CDR3 size: 15 residues. CDR1 is SGHTA, CDR2 FQGTGA, per germline. The DNA read from the CDR3 is TGTGCCAGCAGCTTAAGGTGGCAGGGTAAAAATGAG. It translates to CASSLRWQGKNE. The CDR3 as a whole reads CASSLRWQGKNEQFF.

With respect to this clone: The read comes to an end 3 residues before the CDR3 does, leaving the germline J gene to fill in the end. V gene TRBV2 combines with J gene TRBJ2-7, with D maybe TRBD2 (6 bases). V was cut by 4 bases and J by 6 bases, with 13 bases left in between. This CDR3 contains 13 residues. Germline CDR1 SNHLY, CDR2 FYNNEI. The CDR3: CASSARRDGEQYF. The CDR3 DNA, read in part, is TGTGCCAGCAGTGCCCGGCGGGATGGCGAG.

Remarks on this clone: Read sequence stops 3 residues before the CDR3 end, and the germline J gene provides the missing end. The chain carries TRBV2 and TRBJ1-2, with D possibly being TRBD1 (5 bases). The V end lost 6 bases, the J end lost 0 bases, and 11 bases lay between the germline ends. Germline CDR1 is SNHLY and CDR2 is FYNNEI. The CDR3 runs to 14 residues. CDR3 DNA (partial): TGTGCCAGCAGGGCCGACAGTACTAACTATGGC. This sequence encodes CASRADSTNYG. The whole CDR3 sequence is CASRADSTNYGYTF.

Note on this clone: The sequence runs out 3 residues before the end of the CDR3; the remainder is reconstructed from the germline J gene. The V gene is TRBV20-1, the J gene TRBJ1-5; 7 nucleotides agree with TRBD1. Germline V gene data show CDR1 as DFQATT and CDR2 as SNEGSKA (reference sequence). The CDR3 extends over 15 amino acids. With V trimmed by 6 bases and J by 2 bases, 10 bases remained unmatched. The CDR3 bases that were read are TGCAGTGCCCACCTGGGAGGGGGCGGCAATCAGCCC. It specifies CSAHLGGGGNQP. The full-length CDR3 reads as CSAHLGGGGNQPQHF.

Points on this clone: The CDR3 end is not reached by the read, which stops 3 residues before it; the germline J gene fills it in. V gene TRBV4-1 combines with J gene TRBJ2-3, with D unclear. Germline CDR1 is MGHRA and CDR2 is YSYEKL. The CDR3 sequence is 11 residues long. Trimming took off 8 bases at V and 6 bases at J, with 9 bases between the two ends. Here the CDR3 reads CASSSVDTQYF. The covered CDR3 bases are TGCGCCAGCTCGTCGGTGGATACG.

Details on this clone: The observed sequence ends 3 residues before the CDR3 terminus, with the missing tail filled in from the germline J gene. This chain joins TRBV7-9 and TRBJ2-3, with D perhaps matching TRBD1 or TRBD2 (6 bases each). The CDR3 runs 14 residues. Deletions cut 1 base from V and 4 bases from J, with 9 bases between. Germline V gives CDR1 SEHNR, CDR2 FQNEAQ (reference sequence). Here the CDR3 reads CASSLDREADTQYF. Partial CDR3 DNA: TGTGCCAGCAGCTTAGACAGGGAGGCAGATACG.